The next 12 T cell receptor beta chains were all read from a single sample in a study of T cell responses to AZD1222 COVID-19 vaccine. Using immunoSEQ multiplex PCR, the repertoire was profiled, and TCRdb retains in-frame clones only, with some absent. The sample lists roughly 150,000 clones; approximately 94% were seen once. The source was peripheral blood, collected on day 0 of AZD1222 vaccination. Source of these receptors: an adult in good health.

This chain connects TRBV4-3 to TRBJ2-5, with D perhaps given as TRBD1 or TRBD2 (5 bases each). Germline loops: CDR1 LGHNA, CDR2 YSLEER. The V and J ends lost 3 bases and 5 bases respectively, with 22 bases between them. CDR3 length equals 17 residues. The CDR3 DNA sequence: TGCGCCAGCAGCCAGGAGGCTGACAGCGGCCTTAGGGAGACCCAGTACTTC. Protein product: CASSQEADSGLRETQYF.

The chain has TRBV5-4 and TRBJ2-7; D is possibly TRBD1 (6 bases). V was pared by 0 bases and J by 2 bases, with 12 bases between. The CDR3 loop spans 15 amino acids. Per germline, CDR1 SGHNT and CDR2 YYREEE (reference sequence). CDR3 sequence (DNA): TGTGCCAGCAGCTTGGGGGACAAGCAGCCCTACGAGCAGTACTTC. This codes for CASSLGDKQPYEQYF.

The rearrangement joins TRBV2 to TRBJ1-2, with D hard to call. The length of the CDR3 is 12 residues. V lost 4 bases and J lost 4, with 7 bases in between. Germline values: CDR1 SNHLY, CDR2 FYNNEI. The CDR3 nucleotides are TGTGCCAGCAGTGCTGAGGGCTATGGCTACACCTTC. The encoded protein is CASSAEGYGYTF.

This chain links TRBV7-9 with TRBJ1-2; D call uncertain. The germline V gene encodes CDR1 SEHNR and CDR2 FQNEAQ (reference sequence). The CDR3 has 11 residues. V lost 2 bases and J 8 bases, leaving 6 bases between the germline ends. CDR3 region: CASSLNGGYTF. The CDR3 DNA reads as TGTGCCAGCAGCTTAAACGGGGGCTACACCTTC.

The table lists this clone with a count of one. The chain uses TRBV6-2 or TRBV6-3 and TRBJ1-5; unclear D gene. Trimming left V 7 bases short and J 0 bases short, with 16 bases between. This CDR3 region has 16 residues. Germline V gene lookup returns CDR1 MNHEY and CDR2 SVGEGT. The CDR3 loop is CASTPTDGYSNQPQHF. In nucleotides, the CDR3 is TGTGCCAGCACCCCTACGGACGGATATAGCAATCAGCCCCAGCATTTT.

The V and J genes are TRBV13 and TRBJ2-1; D is possibly TRBD1 (6 bases). The CDR3 extends over 15 amino acids. From germline, CDR1 is PRHDT and CDR2 FYEKMQ (reference sequence). V was trimmed by 5 bases and J by 6 bases, leaving 17 bases between them. The CDR3 region has the DNA TGTGCCAGCAGCACAAGTAGAAGGGGGTTCAATGAGCAGTTCTTC. Translating it yields CASSTSRRGFNEQFF.

This chain connects TRBV14 to TRBJ2-7, with D possibly TRBD1 on 5 matching bases. Germline V gene lookup returns CDR1 SGHDN and CDR2 FVKESK. V was shortened by 2 bases and J by 3 bases, with 17 bases between the two germline ends. The CDR3 is 16 residues long. The chain's CDR3 is CASSQILPTDNYEQYF. CDR3 nucleotide sequence: TGTGCCAGCAGCCAAATCCTTCCGACAGATAACTACGAGCAGTACTTC.

The chain employs TRBV19 and TRBJ1-1; D remains unclear. V was cut by 3 bases and J by 4 bases, with 9 bases left in between. The germline V gene encodes CDR1 LNHDA and CDR2 SQIVND (reference sequence). The CDR3 runs 13 residues. CDR3 nucleotides: TGTGCCAGTAGTATCGGACGGGGCACTGAAGCTTTCTTT. Its translation is CASSIGRGTEAFF.

This chain uses TRBV9 with TRBJ2-6; D not resolved. The germline V gene has CDR1 SGDLS and CDR2 YYNGEE. The CDR3 extends over 14 amino acids. Trimming removed 4 bases at V and 11 bases at J, with 16 bases between. In nucleotides, the CDR3 is TGTGCCAGCAGCCCGCTACAGCGAGAGGACGTCCTGACTTTC. The encoded protein is CASSPLQREDVLTF.

This chain uses TRBV6-5 with TRBJ2-7; maybe TRBD1 (6 bases). The CDR3 extends over 15 amino acids. Germline V CDR1 and CDR2: MNHEY, SVGAGI. CDR3 DNA: TGTGGCCTTCGGATCCCGGGACATCGTCGGGACGAGCAGTACTTC. Residues: CGLRIPGHRRDEQYF.

This clone appeared once. The V call is TRBV27, the J call TRBJ1-2, with D unclear. The CDR3 is 13 residues long. Germline CDR1 and CDR2: MNHEY and SMNVEV (reference sequence). Trimming removed 10 bases at V and 2 bases at J, with 14 bases between. CDR3 in DNA: TGTGCCAACCCTCCGGACGGAAACTATGGCTACACCTTC. This codes for CANPPDGNYGYTF.

V gene TRBV7-9 combines with J gene TRBJ2-4; no clear D. Germline V gene lookup returns CDR1 SEHNR and CDR2 FQNEAQ (reference sequence). The V end lost 1 base, the J end lost 5 bases, and 6 bases lay between the germline ends. The CDR3 covers 13 residues. CDR3 DNA sequence: TGTGCCAGCAGCTTAGGGTCGGAAAACATTCAGTACTTC. Translated: CASSLGSENIQYF.